This T cell receptor beta chain comes out of a study of blood T cell repertoires in COVID-19. Overall study context: Donors in the United States, Italy and Spain gave samples during acute or convalescent COVID-19.

Germline V gives CDR1 MDHEN, CDR2 SYDVKM. V was clipped by 5 bases and J by 2 bases, with 13 bases between them. This CDR3 comprises 15 residues. Original data processing: Amplification from reference gene primers served as the basis for estimated nucleated cell counts. Assay: immunoSEQ multiplex PCR; the TCRdb copy retains only in-frame clones and omits some. The V and J calls and clone size come from that table; D and trimming were worked out from the DNA. The table shows about 140,000 clones, with roughly four fifths occurring only once. The chain combines TRBV28 with TRBJ1-5, with D possibly being TRBD1 (6 bases). This TCR came from a human donor in a cohort sampled during active COVID-19. The specimen was peripheral blood. CDR3 nucleotide sequence: TGTGCCAGCAGTAATCAGGGGAGGGGCAATCAGCCCCAGCATTTT. The encoded protein is CASSNQGRGNQPQHF.